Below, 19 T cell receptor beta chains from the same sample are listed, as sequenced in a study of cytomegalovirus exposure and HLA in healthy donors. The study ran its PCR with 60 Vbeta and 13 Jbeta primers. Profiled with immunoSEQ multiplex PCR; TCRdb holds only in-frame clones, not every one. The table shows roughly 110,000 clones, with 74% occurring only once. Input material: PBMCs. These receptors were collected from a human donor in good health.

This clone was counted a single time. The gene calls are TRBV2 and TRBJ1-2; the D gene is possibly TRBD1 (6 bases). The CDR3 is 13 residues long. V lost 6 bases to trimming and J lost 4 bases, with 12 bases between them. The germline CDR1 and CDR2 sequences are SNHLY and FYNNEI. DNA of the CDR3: TGTGCCAGCAGGTCACAGGGAACCTATGGCTACACCTTC. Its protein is CASRSQGTYGYTF.

DNA for the CDR3: TGTGCCAGCAGCCCAGGGACAGATGGCTACACCTTC. This sequence encodes CASSPGTDGYTF. V is TRBV7-9 and J is TRBJ1-2; 7 bases line up with TRBD1. V shed 5 bases, J shed 6 bases, and the junction held 3 bases outside the gene matches. CDR1 is SEHNR, CDR2 FQNEAQ, per germline (reference sequence). CDR3 length: 12 amino acids.

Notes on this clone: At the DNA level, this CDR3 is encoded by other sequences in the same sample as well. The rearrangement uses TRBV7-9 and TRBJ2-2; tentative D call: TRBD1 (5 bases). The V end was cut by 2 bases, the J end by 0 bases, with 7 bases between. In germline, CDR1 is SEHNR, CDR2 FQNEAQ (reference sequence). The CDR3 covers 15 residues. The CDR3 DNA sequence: TGTGCCAGCAGCTTAACAGGTTCGAACACCGGGGAGCTGTTTTTT. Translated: CASSLTGSNTGELFF.

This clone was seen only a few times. CDR3 nucleotide sequence: TGTGCCAGCAGTGCCAGCGTTAGGCCGTTCTTC. Its translation: CASSASVRPFF. The chain carries TRBV2 and TRBJ2-1, with D unclear. CDR1 SNHLY and CDR2 FYNNEI come from the germline V gene. This CDR3 contains 11 residues. Trimming stripped 4 bases from V and 15 bases from J, with 13 bases between.

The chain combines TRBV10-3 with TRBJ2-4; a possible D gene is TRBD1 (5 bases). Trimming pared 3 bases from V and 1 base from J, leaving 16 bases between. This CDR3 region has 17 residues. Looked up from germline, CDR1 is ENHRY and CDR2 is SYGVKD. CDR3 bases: TGTGCCATCAGTGAAGCCGAACTGGACACGGCCAAAAACATTCAGTACTTC. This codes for CAISEAELDTAKNIQYF.

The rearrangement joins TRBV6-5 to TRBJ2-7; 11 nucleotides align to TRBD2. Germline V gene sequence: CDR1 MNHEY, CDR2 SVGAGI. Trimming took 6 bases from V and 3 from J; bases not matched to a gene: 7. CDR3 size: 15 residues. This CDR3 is CASSLGTSGNYEQYF. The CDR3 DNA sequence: TGTGCCAGCAGCCTAGGGACTAGCGGTAACTACGAGCAGTACTTC.

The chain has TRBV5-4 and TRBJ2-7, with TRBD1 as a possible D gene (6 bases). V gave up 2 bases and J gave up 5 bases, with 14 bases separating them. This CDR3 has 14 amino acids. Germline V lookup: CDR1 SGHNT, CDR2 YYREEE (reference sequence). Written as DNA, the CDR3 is TGTGCCAGCAGCTTCCAGGGGAATGAGGACGAGCAGTACTTC. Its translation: CASSFQGNEDEQYF.

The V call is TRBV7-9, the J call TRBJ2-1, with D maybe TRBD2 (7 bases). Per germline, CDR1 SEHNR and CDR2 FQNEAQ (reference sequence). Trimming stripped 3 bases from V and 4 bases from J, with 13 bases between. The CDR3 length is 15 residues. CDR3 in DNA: TGTGCCAGCAGCTTTATCAGGGGAGGGTACAATGAGCAGTTCTTC. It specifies CASSFIRGGYNEQFF.

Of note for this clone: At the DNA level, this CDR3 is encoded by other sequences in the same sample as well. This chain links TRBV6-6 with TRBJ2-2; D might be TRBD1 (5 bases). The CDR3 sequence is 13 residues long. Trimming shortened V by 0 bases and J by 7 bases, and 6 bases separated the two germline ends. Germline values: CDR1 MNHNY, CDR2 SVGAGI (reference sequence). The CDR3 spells CASSYSRGGELFF. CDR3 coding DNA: TGTGCCAGCAGTTACTCTAGGGGCGGGGAGCTGTTTTTT.

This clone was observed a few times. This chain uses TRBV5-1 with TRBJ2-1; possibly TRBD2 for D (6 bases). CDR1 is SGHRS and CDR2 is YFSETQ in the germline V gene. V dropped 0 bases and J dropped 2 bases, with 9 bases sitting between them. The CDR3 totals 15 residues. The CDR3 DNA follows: TGCGCCAGCAGCTTGGCGGGGGTTGCCTACAATGAGCAGTTCTTC. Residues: CASSLAGVAYNEQFF.

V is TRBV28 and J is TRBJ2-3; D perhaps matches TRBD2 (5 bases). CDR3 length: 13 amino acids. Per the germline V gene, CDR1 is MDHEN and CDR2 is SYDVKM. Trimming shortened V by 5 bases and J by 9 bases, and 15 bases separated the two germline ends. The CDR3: CASSPPSRETQYF. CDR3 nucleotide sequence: TGTGCCAGCAGTCCCCCCTCTCGGGAAACGCAGTATTTT.

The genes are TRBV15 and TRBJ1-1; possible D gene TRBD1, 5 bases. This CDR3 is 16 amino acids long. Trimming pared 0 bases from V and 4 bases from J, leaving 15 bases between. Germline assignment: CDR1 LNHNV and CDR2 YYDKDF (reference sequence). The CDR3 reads CATSREGRRVGTEAFF. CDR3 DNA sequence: TGTGCCACCAGCAGAGAAGGTCGCAGGGTGGGCACTGAAGCTTTCTTT.

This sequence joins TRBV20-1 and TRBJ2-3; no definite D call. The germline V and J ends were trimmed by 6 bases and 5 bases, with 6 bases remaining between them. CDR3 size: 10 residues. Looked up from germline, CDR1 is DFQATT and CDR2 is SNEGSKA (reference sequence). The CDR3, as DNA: TGCAGTGCGGCCCGAGATACGCAGTATTTT. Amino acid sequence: CSAARDTQYF.

This chain's CDR3 is CASGARDRIGNEQFF. The CDR3, as DNA: TGTGCTAGTGGTGCCCGGGACAGGATCGGCAATGAGCAGTTCTTC. The genes are TRBV12-5 and TRBJ2-1; 8 nucleotides agree with TRBD1. Germline assignment: CDR1 LGHNT and CDR2 FRNRAP. The CDR3 runs to 15 residues. V trimming: 5 bases; J trimming: 6 bases; junction bases outside the gene matches: 9.

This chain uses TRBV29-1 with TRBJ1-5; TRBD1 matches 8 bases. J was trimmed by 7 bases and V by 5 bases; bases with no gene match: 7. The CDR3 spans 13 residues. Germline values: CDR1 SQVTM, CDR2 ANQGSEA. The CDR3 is CSVLDRAGQPQHF. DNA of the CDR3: TGCAGCGTTCTGGACAGGGCCGGACAGCCCCAGCATTTT.

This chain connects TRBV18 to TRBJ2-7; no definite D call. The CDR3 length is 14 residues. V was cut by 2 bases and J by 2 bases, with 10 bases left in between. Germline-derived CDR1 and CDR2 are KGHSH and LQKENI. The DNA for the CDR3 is TGTGCCAGCTCACCAGGTAGGCAGGCCTACGAGCAGTACTTC. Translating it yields CASSPGRQAYEQYF. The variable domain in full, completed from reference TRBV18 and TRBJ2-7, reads NAGVMQNPRHLVRRRGQEARLRCSPMKGHSHVYWYRQLPEEGLKFMVYLQKENIIDESGMPKERFSAEFPKEGPSILRIQQVVRGDSAAYFCASSPGRQAYEQYFGPGTRLTVT.

Here the CDR3 reads CAGSGGVGETQYF. For the CDR3, the DNA is TGCGCCGGATCTGGGGGGGTTGGAGAGACCCAGTACTTC. J is TRBJ2-5 and V is TRBV5-1; the match to TRBD2 covers 7 bases. Per germline, CDR1 SGHRS and CDR2 YFSETQ. The J segment lost 4 bases and the V segment lost 10 bases, leaving 10 bases of the junction unmatched. This CDR3 has 13 residues.

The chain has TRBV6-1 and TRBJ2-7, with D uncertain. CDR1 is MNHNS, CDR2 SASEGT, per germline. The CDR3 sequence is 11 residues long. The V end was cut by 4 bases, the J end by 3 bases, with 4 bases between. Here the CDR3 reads CASSVDYEQYF. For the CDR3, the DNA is TGTGCCAGCAGTGTAGACTACGAGCAGTACTTC.

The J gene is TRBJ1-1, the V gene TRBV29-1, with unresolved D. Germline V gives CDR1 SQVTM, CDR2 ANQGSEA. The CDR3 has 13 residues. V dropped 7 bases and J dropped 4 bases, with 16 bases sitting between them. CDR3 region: CSGSTLEGTEAFF. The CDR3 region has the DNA TGCAGCGGTTCCACGCTCGAGGGCACTGAAGCTTTCTTT. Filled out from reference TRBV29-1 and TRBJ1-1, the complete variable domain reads SAVISQKPSRDICQRGTSLTIQCQVDSQVTMMFWYRQQPGQSLTLIATANQGSEATYESGFVIDKFPISRPNLTFSTLTVSNMSPEDSSIYLCSGSTLEGTEAFFGQGTRLTVV.